The 28 T cell receptor beta chains in this list originate from one sample, sequenced in a study of T cells after yellow fever vaccination. MiXCR, applied by TCRdb to the 5' RACE reads, yields one record per CDR3 protein. The table includes about 340,000 distinct CDR3 sequences, roughly 8.7% detected once. The sample was PBMCs, taken on the day of the first yellow fever vaccination. These receptors were obtained from a man between 18 and 29 years old who received the YFV17D yellow fever vaccine.

Only a few counts were recorded for this clonotype. The chain is built from TRBV4-1 and TRBJ2-7; D is perhaps TRBD1 (5 bases). Trimming removed 4 bases from V and 0 bases from J, with 16 bases in between. CDR1 MGHRA and CDR2 YSYEKL come from the germline V gene. The CDR3 is 16 residues long. The CDR3 region is CASSPARWGSSYEQYF. In nucleotides, the CDR3 is TGCGCCAGCAGCCCCGCTAGGTGGGGCAGCTCCTACGAGCAGTACTTC.

This clonotype was observed many times. The genes are TRBV4-1 and TRBJ1-1, with D hard to call. From germline, CDR1 is MGHRA and CDR2 YSYEKL. V lost 4 bases to trimming and J lost 7 bases, with 10 bases between them. CDR3 length: 12 amino acids. The CDR3 DNA reads TGCGCCAGCAGCCTTATTGGCAGTGAAGCTTTCTTT. Protein: CASSLIGSEAFF.

At least ten counts were recorded for this clonotype. The chain uses TRBV5-5 and TRBJ2-3, with 8 nucleotides matching TRBD1. Germline values: CDR1 SGHKS, CDR2 YYEKEE (reference sequence). V lost 7 bases, J lost 0 bases, and 10 bases stayed unmatched. The CDR3 totals 16 residues. The CDR3 region is CASGLPGTGSTDTQYF. The CDR3 coding sequence is TGTGCCAGCGGCCTCCCGGGGACAGGAAGCACAGATACGCAGTATTTT.

The genes are TRBV7-2 and TRBJ2-5, with D possibly TRBD2 on 6 matching bases. The germline CDR1 and CDR2 sequences are SGHTA and FQGNSA. This CDR3 region has 14 residues. V was trimmed by 3 bases and J by 5 bases, leaving 13 bases between them. This CDR3 reads CASSFGRGRETQYF. The CDR3 DNA sequence: TGTGCCAGCAGCTTCGGGAGAGGGAGGGAGACCCAGTACTTC.

The rearrangement joins TRBV10-3 to TRBJ1-2; TRBD1 aligns across 9 bases. Germline CDR1 ENHRY, CDR2 SYGVKD. The CDR3 has 16 residues. J lost 4 bases, V lost 3 bases, and 9 bases had no gene match. DNA of the CDR3: TGTGCCATCAGTGAATCCGGGACAGGGAAGGGCTATGGCTACACCTTC. Translation gives CAISESGTGKGYGYTF.

The chain uses TRBV5-1 and TRBJ2-4, with 7 bases that match TRBD1. V lost 3 bases, J lost 7 bases, and 10 bases stayed unmatched. The CDR3 loop spans 15 amino acids. Germline-derived CDR1 and CDR2 are SGHRS and YFSETQ. CDR3 amino acids: CASSWGRQGGNIQYF. The CDR3 DNA reads TGCGCCAGCAGCTGGGGCCGACAGGGTGGGAACATTCAGTACTTC.

The gene calls are TRBV18 and TRBJ2-1; TRBD2 matches at 9 bases. Trimming at V came to 4 bases and at J to 2 bases, leaving 9 bases not matched to a gene. The length of the CDR3 is 17 residues. CDR1 is KGHSH, CDR2 LQKENI, per germline. CDR3 in DNA: TGTGCCAGCTCACTAGCGGGGACTAGCCGGACCTACAATGAGCAGTTCTTC. This encodes CASSLAGTSRTYNEQFF.

The chain uses TRBV24-1 and TRBJ2-3; TRBD1 matches at 9 bases. J lost 4 bases, V lost 8 bases, and 6 bases had no gene match. Germline assignment: CDR1 KGHDR and CDR2 SFDVKD. This CDR3 region has 14 residues. CDR3 protein: CATMTGQGSDTQYF. The CDR3 DNA reads as TGTGCCACCATGACCGGACAGGGGTCAGATACGCAGTATTTT.

This clonotype turned up a few times. The chain has TRBV15 and TRBJ1-5, with 12 positions matching TRBD1. The ends lost 5 bases at V and 5 bases at J; junction bases unmatched: 4. Germline V lookup: CDR1 LNHNV, CDR2 YYDKDF (reference sequence). The CDR3 loop spans 15 amino acids. CDR3 sequence reads: CATSWDRGRHQPQHF. In DNA form, the CDR3 reads TGTGCCACCAGCTGGGACAGGGGGCGTCATCAGCCCCAGCATTTT.

The V and J genes are TRBV4-1 and TRBJ1-1; possibly TRBD1 for D (5 bases). This CDR3 is 14 amino acids long. V lost 0 bases and J 8 bases, leaving 13 bases between the germline ends. Germline V gene sequence: CDR1 MGHRA, CDR2 YSYEKL. CDR3 region: CASSQDERGTEAFF. The DNA of the CDR3 is TGCGCCAGCAGCCAAGACGAGAGGGGTACCGAAGCTTTCTTT.

V is TRBV7-6 and J is TRBJ2-3; weak D call: TRBD1 (6 bases). The germline V and J ends were trimmed by 2 bases and 4 bases, with 13 bases remaining between them. CDR1 SGHVS and CDR2 FNYEAQ come from the germline V gene. This CDR3 contains 15 residues. CDR3 protein: CASSLPRGVSDTQYF. The CDR3 DNA sequence: TGTGCCAGCAGCTTACCCAGGGGAGTGTCAGATACGCAGTATTTT.

The chain combines TRBV20-1 with TRBJ2-5, with a possible D match to TRBD2 (5 bases). The V gene's germline CDR1 is DFQATT and CDR2 SNEGSKA (reference sequence). CDR3 length: 15 residues. Trimming cost V 1 base and J 0 bases, with 12 bases left between them. Here the CDR3 DNA reads TGCAGTGCTAGAGCCCCTGCCGGGAACCAAGAGACCCAGTACTTC. Translated, it gives CSARAPAGNQETQYF.

The chain combines TRBV5-4 with TRBJ2-1; 9 positions agree with TRBD1. The germline gives CDR1 SGHNT, CDR2 YYREEE (reference sequence). The CDR3 covers 15 residues. V lost 4 bases to trimming and J lost 4 bases; unmatched junction nucleotides: 6. DNA for the CDR3: TGTGCCAGCAGCGCCGGGACAGGGACTTACAATGAGCAGTTCTTC. Translating gives CASSAGTGTYNEQFF.

This clonotype came up a few times. The chain recombines TRBV9 with TRBJ1-5, with a possible D match to TRBD1 (5 bases). CDR3 length: 15 amino acids. V was shortened by 0 bases and J by 3 bases, with 10 bases between the two germline ends. CDR1 is SGDLS, CDR2 YYNGEE, per germline. The DNA for the CDR3 is TGTGCCAGCAGCGTAGTAGGGGATCTCAATCAGCCCCAGCATTTT. This encodes CASSVVGDLNQPQHF.

The V and J genes are TRBV6-5 and TRBJ1-1, with unresolved D. CDR3 length: 16 residues. Deletions cut 2 bases from V and 3 bases from J, with 16 bases between. The germline CDR1 and CDR2 sequences are MNHEY and SVGAGI. This CDR3 reads CASSYGGRPWDTEAFF. The CDR3 DNA is TGTGCCAGCAGTTACGGCGGGCGGCCGTGGGACACTGAAGCTTTCTTT.

The gene calls are TRBV27 and TRBJ1-1; 10 bases line up with TRBD1. Germline-derived CDR1 and CDR2 are MNHEY and SMNVEV (reference sequence). The length of the CDR3 is 16 residues. The J segment lost 4 bases and the V segment lost 6 bases, leaving 11 bases of the junction unmatched. CDR3 sequence (DNA): TGTGCCAGCAGCCCCAGGGGGACAGGGGAAGGCACTGAAGCTTTCTTT. It codes for CASSPRGTGEGTEAFF.

In its sample, this clonotype was seen many times. This chain joins TRBV20-1 and TRBJ2-1; TRBD1 matches 8 bases. Germline assignment: CDR1 DFQATT and CDR2 SNEGSKA (reference sequence). V lost 5 bases to trimming and J lost 3 bases; unmatched junction nucleotides: 9. The CDR3 has 15 residues. The CDR3 protein is CSAPRTGTFYNEQFF. The CDR3 DNA reads TGCAGTGCTCCCCGGACAGGGACTTTCTACAATGAGCAGTTCTTC.

This clonotype has at least ten counts. The chain combines TRBV5-1 with TRBJ2-7, with D tentatively TRBD1 or TRBD2 (7 bases each). The CDR3 sequence is 13 residues long. V dropped 1 base and J dropped 7 bases, with 12 bases sitting between them. Germline CDR1 is SGHRS and CDR2 is YFSETQ. In DNA, the CDR3 is TGCGCCAGCAGCTTGATCAGGGGGGGGGAGCAGTACGTC. This translates into CASSLIRGGEQYV.

This clonotype came up a few times. The chain combines TRBV7-2 with TRBJ2-7; no definite D call. This CDR3 contains 12 residues. CDR1 and CDR2 from the germline V gene are SGHTA and FQGNSA. V lost 2 bases and J 7 bases, leaving 9 bases between the germline ends. Written as DNA, the CDR3 is TGTGCCAGCAGCTTACTCGCCGCGGAGCAGTACTTC. Its protein product is CASSLLAAEQYF.

The sample holds many counts of this clonotype. The rearrangement uses TRBV18 and TRBJ1-5; TRBD1 might be the D (6 bases). V gave up 3 bases and J gave up 3 bases, with 15 bases separating them. The CDR3 extends over 16 amino acids. Per germline, CDR1 KGHSH and CDR2 LQKENI. The CDR3 protein is CASSPTDRRDNQPQHF. For the CDR3, the DNA is TGTGCCAGCTCACCGACAGACAGGAGAGACAATCAGCCCCAGCATTTT.

The chain employs TRBV5-6 and TRBJ2-1; D perhaps matches TRBD1 (6 bases). The CDR3 is 15 residues long. CDR1 SGHDT and CDR2 YYEEEE come from the germline V gene. Trimming took 5 bases from V and 2 from J, leaving 14 bases between them. CDR3 sequence: CASSKDSSPYNEQFF. CDR3 in DNA: TGTGCCAGCAGTAAGGACAGCTCTCCCTACAATGAGCAGTTCTTC.

The CDR3 DNA reads TGTGCCAGCAGTTCGGGTCGACAGCCTTATGGCTACACCTTC. Protein sequence: CASSSGRQPYGYTF. The rearrangement uses TRBV6-5 and TRBJ1-2; possibly TRBD1 for D (5 bases). The CDR3 runs to 14 residues. Trimming took off 4 bases at V and 5 bases at J, with 14 bases between the two ends. Germline V gene data show CDR1 as MNHEY and CDR2 as SVGAGI.

This clonotype has more than one count but fewer than ten. The junction differs from germline at one of its ends, possibly a read error. The chain joins TRBV5-6 to TRBJ1-4; 7 bases are a match to TRBD1. Germline assignment: CDR1 SGHDT and CDR2 YYEEEE. The CDR3 loop spans 16 amino acids. CDR3 amino acids: CASSQGQAETNEKLFF. For the CDR3, the DNA is TGTGCCAGCAGCCAAGGACAGGCAGAAACTAATGAAAAGCTGTTTTTT.

This clonotype has just a few counts. The CDR3, as DNA: TGTGCCAGCAGCTCTAGCGGGGGGGACGGGTATACGCAGTATTTT. It translates to CASSSSGGDGYTQYF. The V and J genes are TRBV5-4 and TRBJ2-3; TRBD2 agrees at 12 bases. With 3 bases clipped from V and 7 bases from J, the junction kept 6 bases outside the gene matches. Germline lookup yields CDR1 SGHNT and CDR2 YYREEE (reference sequence). The CDR3 covers 15 residues.

There are a few counts of this clonotype. V usage is TRBV10-3 and J usage is TRBJ2-7; TRBD1 matches at 7 bases. Germline V gene data show CDR1 as ENHRY and CDR2 as SYGVKD. This CDR3 has 14 residues. The V gene end was trimmed by 6 bases and the J gene end by 4 bases; junction bases not matched to a gene: 9. This chain's CDR3 is CAIREPGTEYEQYF. In nucleotides, the CDR3 is TGTGCCATCAGGGAACCCGGGACAGAGTACGAGCAGTACTTC.

This sequence joins TRBV24-1 and TRBJ2-1; no definite D call. Per germline, CDR1 KGHDR and CDR2 SFDVKD. CDR3 length equals 13 residues. V shed 4 bases and J shed 6 bases, with 9 bases lying between them. CDR3 loop: CATSDPPLNEQFF. As DNA, the CDR3 is TGTGCCACCAGTGACCCCCCCCTCAATGAGCAGTTCTTC.

This clonotype has more than one count but fewer than ten. The rearrangement links TRBV19 to TRBJ1-1, with 12 bases identical to TRBD1. The V and J ends lost 4 bases and 4 bases, in that order; junction bases with no gene match: 13. The CDR3 contains 18 residues. Germline values: CDR1 LNHDA, CDR2 SQIVND (reference sequence). DNA of the CDR3: TGTGCCAGTAGTAGATCCGGGACAGGGGGCGCGTGGATCACTGAAGCTTTCTTT. This codes for CASSRSGTGGAWITEAFF.

This clonotype was detected ten times or more. V and J are TRBV9 and TRBJ1-1; no firm D call. V gave up 0 bases and J gave up 3 bases, with 3 bases separating them. Germline CDR1 reads SGDLS; CDR2 reads YYNGEE. The CDR3 consists of 12 residues. The CDR3 loop reads CASSVVDTEAFF. Here the CDR3 DNA reads TGTGCCAGCAGCGTAGTGGACACTGAAGCTTTCTTT.